The clone carrying this T cell receptor beta chain occurred many times. These data belong to a study of blood T cells in healthy people across ages. PCR was performed a second time for 7 to 11 cycles using a sample-barcoded 5' primer and a J-beta primer mix. TCRdb passed the 5' RACE reads through MiXCR, listing each CDR3 protein once. The profile shows some 890,000 distinct CDR3 sequences, 25% to 35% of them singletons. CDR3 size: 16 residues. The V and J ends lost 6 bases and 5 bases, in that order; junction bases with no gene match: 11. CDR1 and CDR2 from the germline V gene are MDHEN and SYDVKM. This same sample was also taken into another study, of T cells of mothers and their children. That paper adds: The authors used all extracted RNA for cDNA synthesis, at roughly 1.5 ug per 15 ul.

Material: blood. This sequence originates from a woman in her forties in good health. The rearrangement links TRBV28 to TRBJ2-5; TRBD2 aligns across 11 bases. The CDR3 coding sequence is TGTGCCAGCAGAACGGCCCTAGCGGGGGGCGGGGAGACCCAGTACTTC. Translating gives CASRTALAGGGETQYF. Using reference TRBV28 and TRBJ2-5 for the parts outside the CDR3, the full variable domain is DVKVTQSSRYLVKRTGEKVFLECVQDMDHENMFWYRQDPGLGLRLIYFSYDVKMKEKGDIPEGYSVSREKKERFSLILESASTNQTSMYLCASRTALAGGGETQYFGPGTRLLVL.